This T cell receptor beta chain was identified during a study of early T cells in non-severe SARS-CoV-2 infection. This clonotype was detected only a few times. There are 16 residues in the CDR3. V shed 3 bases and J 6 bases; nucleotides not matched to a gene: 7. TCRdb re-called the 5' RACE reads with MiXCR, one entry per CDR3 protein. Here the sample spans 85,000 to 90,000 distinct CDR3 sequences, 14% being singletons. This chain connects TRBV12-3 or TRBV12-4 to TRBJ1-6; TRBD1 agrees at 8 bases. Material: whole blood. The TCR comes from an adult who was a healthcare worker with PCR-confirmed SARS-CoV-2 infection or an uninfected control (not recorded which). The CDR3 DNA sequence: TGTGCCAGCAGTTTGGGGCAGGGGGCGCGTAATTCACCCCTCCACTTT. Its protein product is CASSLGQGARNSPLHF.